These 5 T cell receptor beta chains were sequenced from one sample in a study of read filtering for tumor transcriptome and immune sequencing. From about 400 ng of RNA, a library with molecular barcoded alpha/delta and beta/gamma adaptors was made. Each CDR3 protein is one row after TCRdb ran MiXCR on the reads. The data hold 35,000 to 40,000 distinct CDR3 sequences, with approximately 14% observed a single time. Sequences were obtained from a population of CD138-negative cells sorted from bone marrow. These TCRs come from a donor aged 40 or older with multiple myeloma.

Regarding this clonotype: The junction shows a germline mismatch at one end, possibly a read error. The CDR3 sequence is CVSTLGGARAHEQYF. CDR3 bases: TGTGTCAGCACCTTAGGAGGCGCTAGGGCCCACGAGCAGTACTTC. V and J are TRBV7-2 and TRBJ2-7, with D maybe TRBD2 (5 bases). Germline assignment: CDR1 SGHTA and CDR2 FQGNSA. This CDR3 contains 15 residues.

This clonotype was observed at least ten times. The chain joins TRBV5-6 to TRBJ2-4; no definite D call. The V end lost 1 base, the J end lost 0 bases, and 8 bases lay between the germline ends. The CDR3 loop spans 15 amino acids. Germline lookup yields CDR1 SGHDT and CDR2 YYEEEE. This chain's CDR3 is CASSLRSLAKNIQYF. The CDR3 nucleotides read TGTGCCAGCAGCTTGCGGTCTCTAGCCAAAAACATTCAGTACTTC.

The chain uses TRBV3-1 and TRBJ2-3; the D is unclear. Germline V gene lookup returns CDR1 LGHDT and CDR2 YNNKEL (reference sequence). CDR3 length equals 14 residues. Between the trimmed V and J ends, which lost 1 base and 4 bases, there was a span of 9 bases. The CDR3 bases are TGTGCCAGCAGCCAAGTTTGGAGCGCAGATACGCAGTATTTT. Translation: CASSQVWSADTQYF.

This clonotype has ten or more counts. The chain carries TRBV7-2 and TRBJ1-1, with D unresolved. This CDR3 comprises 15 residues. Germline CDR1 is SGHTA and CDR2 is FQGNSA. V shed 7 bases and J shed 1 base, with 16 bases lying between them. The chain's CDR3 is CASNHLKAGNTEAFF. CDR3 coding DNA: TGTGCCAGCAATCACCTAAAGGCGGGGAACACTGAAGCTTTCTTT. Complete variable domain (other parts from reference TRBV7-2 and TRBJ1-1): GAGVSQSPSNKVTEKGKDVELRCDPISGHTALYWYRQSLGQGLEFLIYFQGNSAPDKSGLPSDRFSAERTGGSVSTLTIQRTQQEDSAVYLCASNHLKAGNTEAFFGQGTRLTVV.

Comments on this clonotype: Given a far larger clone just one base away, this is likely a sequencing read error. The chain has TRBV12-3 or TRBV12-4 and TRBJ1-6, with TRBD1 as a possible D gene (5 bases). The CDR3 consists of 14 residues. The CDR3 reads CAISLSGTNSPLHF. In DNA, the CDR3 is TGTGCCATCAGTTTGTCAGGGACGAATTCACCCCTCCACTTT.